This is a list of T cell receptor beta chains from one sample in a study of cytomegalovirus exposure and HLA in healthy donors. The data were produced by immunoSEQ multiplex PCR, yet TCRdb's version contains in-frame clones alone and is incomplete. Among about 130,000 clones, 60% to 85% were seen once, and the ten largest hold just over 1%. Sequenced sample: PBMCs. These TCRs come from a human donor in good health. The conserved cysteine and the conserved F or W are not part of the CDR3 here. Fields, in order: D gene, CDR3 length, V gene, J gene, CDR3 protein. D genes are given only for firm matches.

TRBD2	13	TRBV7-9	TRBJ2-1	SSSRSGGSYNEQF
NA	15	TRBV28	TRBJ1-6	ASSGTGREAYNSPLH
NA	13	TRBV27	TRBJ1-5	ASSLSHGPGQPQH
TRBD2	14	TRBV19	TRBJ2-1	ASSEAGGGSYNEQF
NA	12	TRBV9	TRBJ2-2	ASSARSNTGELF
NA	12	TRBV5-6	TRBJ2-7	ASSFNGLNYEQY
NA	12	TRBV19	TRBJ1-5	ASSDPTASQPQH
TRBD1	15	TRBV5-5	TRBJ2-2	ASSLGAIQGSTGELF
NA	13	TRBV5-1	TRBJ2-5	ASSLFGQLQETQY
NA	16	TRBV4-1	TRBJ2-3	ASSPADLGFRSTDTQY
NA	11	TRBV18	TRBJ2-7	ASSPKASDEQY
TRBD2	12	TRBV2	TRBJ2-2	ASSGVAGGRELF
TRBD1	11	TRBV7-6	TRBJ1-6	ASSWTGGSPLH
NA	11	TRBV27	TRBJ2-1	ASSFNRVNEQF
NA	14	TRBV5-1	TRBJ1-3	ASSSQGGASGNTIY
NA	13	TRBV6-4	NA	ASSKRPSPTYEQY
TRBD1	12	TRBV19	TRBJ2-7	ASTDRGAGDEQY
TRBD1	13	TRBV7-7	TRBJ2-1	ASSLGQGGRDEQF
TRBD1	17	TRBV19	TRBJ1-5	ASSLKDRALDQINQPQH
NA	11	TRBV27	TRBJ2-3	ASSEILTDTQY
TRBD1	12	TRBV9	TRBJ2-7	ASSDGQGLYEQY
NA	10	TRBV14	TRBJ2-3	ASSPLRGTQY
TRBD1	13	TRBV5-1	TRBJ1-1	ASHTGQRGYTEAF
NA	10	TRBV14	TRBJ1-1	ASSPGNTEAF
TRBD1	13	TRBV28	TRBJ1-2	ASRGGGADSYGYT
TRBD1	15	TRBV4-1	TRBJ1-1	ASSQTQGSVMNTEAF
NA	13	TRBV19	TRBJ2-3	ASSIRGGGPDTQY
TRBD1	14	TRBV10-3	TRBJ1-1	AIRTGTGGRNTEAF
NA	12	TRBV7-8	TRBJ2-2	ASTTPPYSGELF
NA	13	TRBV4-1	TRBJ1-2	ASSQDQEGLYGYT
TRBD2	14	TRBV5-1	TRBJ2-3	ASSTRLAGGTDTQY
TRBD1	12	TRBV7-3	TRBJ2-3	ASSPGQYTDTQY
NA	10	TRBV19	TRBJ1-2	ASSFGAQGYT
NA	12	TRBV9	TRBJ1-2	ASSVVAGPGGYT
NA	12	TRBV6-1	TRBJ2-1	ASSSGANYNEQF
NA	13	TRBV27	TRBJ2-7	ASRRAGQPTYEQY
TRBD1	13	TRBV7-9	TRBJ1-4	ASSLGDRYNEKLF
TRBD2	17	TRBV4-1	TRBJ2-5	ASSQVRWEAGGPRETQY
NA	9	TRBV20-1	TRBJ2-7	SASVVEEQY
TRBD1	12	TRBV6-5	TRBJ1-6	ASSPTGENSPLH
TRBD1	11	TRBV18	TRBJ1-2	ASSPGTDYGYT
NA	10	TRBV7-9	TRBJ1-1	ASSYTGLEAF
NA	11	TRBV9	TRBJ2-2	ASSVRYTGELF
NA	12	TRBV13	TRBJ1-2	ASSLGVSPDGYT
NA	13	TRBV6-5	TRBJ1-2	ASSLDSQFNYGYT
TRBD2	13	TRBV25-1	TRBJ2-1	ASSDAGGPYNEQF
NA	11	TRBV27	TRBJ2-1	ASSLRVLYEQF